This is a list of T cell receptor beta chains from one sample in a study of monozygotic twins with inflammatory bowel disease. TCRdb reanalyzed the 5' RACE reads, giving one entry per CDR3 protein sequence and no DNA. This listing includes fewer than 450,000 distinct CDR3 sequences. Sequenced input: blood. The receptor set was obtained from a human donor with ulcerative colitis or Crohn's disease, or a healthy co-twin of an affected twin (not recorded which). Each CDR3 is given with its conserved first and last residue.

J: TRBJ2-3; V: TRBV28; CDR3: CASGWGGITDTQYF
J: TRBJ2-3; V: TRBV6-1; CDR3: CASSPPRTSGRSTDTQYF
J: TRBJ1-3; V: TRBV12-3/TRBV12-4; CDR3: CASSFWGSGNTIYF
J: TRBJ1-3; V: TRBV6-5; CDR3: CATISASGNTIYF
J: TRBJ2-4; V: TRBV4-1; CDR3: CASSHQGGLGNIQYF
J: TRBJ2-7; V: TRBV3-1; CDR3: CASSQDIELIYEQYF
J: TRBJ2-5; V: TRBV9; CDR3: CASSAYTSQETQYF
J: TRBJ2-1; V: TRBV6-2/TRBV6-3; CDR3: CASTNPGFYNEQFF
J: TRBJ1-1; V: TRBV11-2; CDR3: CASSLLRGTGVVLAEAFF
J: TRBJ2-1; V: TRBV5-6; CDR3: CASSDRTENEQFF
J: TRBJ1-5; V: TRBV6-2/TRBV6-3; CDR3: CASDRGGGNQPQHF
J: TRBJ2-7; V: TRBV5-6; CDR3: CASSLGTQGAHEQYF
J: TRBJ1-5; V: TRBV20-1; CDR3: CSVKGRSNQPQHF
J: TRBJ1-2; V: TRBV5-4; CDR3: CASSSKNYGYTF
J: TRBJ2-1; V: TRBV9; CDR3: CASSVLAGGYNEQFF
J: TRBJ2-3; V: TRBV20-1; CDR3: CSALRLSSTDTQYF
J: TRBJ1-1; V: TRBV20-1; CDR3: CSAFGREAPEAFF
J: TRBJ1-2; V: TRBV28; CDR3: CASSLQGQDGGYTF
J: TRBJ2-6; V: TRBV4-2; CDR3: CASSQDTKGIAGANVLTF
J: TRBJ2-1; V: TRBV6-1; CDR3: CASRLSGGGNEQFF
J: TRBJ2-3; V: TRBV6-2/TRBV6-3; CDR3: CASRLNRDRRFFTDTQYF
J: TRBJ2-7; V: TRBV6-1; CDR3: CASSPLNGISYEQYF
J: TRBJ2-5; V: TRBV11-1; CDR3: CASSLEPHTDFRDPLGTQYF
J: TRBJ2-1; V: TRBV12-3/TRBV12-4; CDR3: CASQKGYNEQFF
J: TRBJ1-1; V: TRBV4-1; CDR3: CASSQVSGVKREAFF
J: TRBJ1-6; V: TRBV4-2; CDR3: CASSQDSLNSPLHF
J: TRBJ1-3; V: TRBV12-3/TRBV12-4; CDR3: CASTRTGTNSGNTIYF
J: TRBJ2-7; V: TRBV2; CDR3: CASSPGQDPYEQYF
J: TRBJ1-3; V: TRBV6-1; CDR3: CASSAQGAGNTIYF
J: TRBJ1-1; V: TRBV18; CDR3: CASSRRDTGVEAFF
J: TRBJ2-2; V: TRBV27; CDR3: CASSLSRQGAAGELFF
J: TRBJ2-7; V: TRBV29-1; CDR3: CSVVASYEQYF
J: TRBJ2-1; V: TRBV10-2; CDR3: CASRKGYNEQFF
J: TRBJ1-1; V: TRBV4-2; CDR3: CASSQVSAGTEAFF
J: TRBJ1-4; V: TRBV20-1; CDR3: CSARRRPTNEKLFF
J: TRBJ2-2; V: TRBV28; CDR3: CASSQRGQGNTGELFF
J: TRBJ1-5; V: TRBV10-3; CDR3: CAISKGDQPQHF
J: TRBJ2-4; V: TRBV5-1; CDR3: CASRVGGGKNIQYF
J: TRBJ2-3; V: TRBV7-2; CDR3: CASRKTTITDTQYF
J: TRBJ2-6; V: TRBV4-3; CDR3: CASSQEGTTGSGANVLTF
J: TRBJ2-4; V: TRBV20-1; CDR3: CSASGTSVGDIQYF